This TCR beta chain was sequenced for a study of shared clonotypes between healthy human individuals. Study outcomes and limitations: It was the non-shared clonotypes that had lower generation probabilities than clonotypes shared by all four donors.

Only Caucasian adults living in Nashville, Tennessee made up the donor group. Sequencing used immunoSEQ multiplex PCR; TCRdb keeps in-frame clones, though not all of them. The repertoire holds 2 million to 2.5 million clones, with 90% to 95% as singletons. CDR3 size: 17 residues. V shed 0 bases and J shed 2 bases, with 16 bases lying between them. Germline loops: CDR1 LGHNA, CDR2 YNFKEQ. Concerning this clone itself: Its antigen is as yet unknown.

Sequencing was carried out using naive CD4+ T cells from PBMCs. Subset denoted: CD45RA+ positively selected. The TCR originated in a man younger than 35 in good health. Some clones in this sample may be carry-over from other donors' samples. The chain combines TRBV4-2 with TRBJ1-2; no clear D gene. The CDR3 nucleotides read TGTGCCAGCAGCCAAGATCTTTTGGACTCTACCAACTATGGCTACACCTTC. Translating gives CASSQDLLDSTNYGYTF.